Presented here are 22 T cell receptor beta chains from one specimen sequenced in a study of blood T cell repertoires in COVID-19. The repertoire was sequenced with immunoSEQ multiplex PCR; TCRdb's copy has only in-frame clones and lacks some. The repertoire holds approximately 100,000 clones, roughly four fifths seen once, with around 5.8% in the top ten. The sample consisted of peripheral blood. These receptors were taken from a man aged 55 to 70 with acute or convalescent COVID-19.

The chain joins TRBV6-5 to TRBJ1-2, with unresolved D. V lost 0 bases, J lost 4 bases, and 12 bases lay in between. This CDR3 contains 15 residues. CDR1 is MNHEY, CDR2 SVGAGI, per germline. CDR3 protein: CASSYSSEGSYGYTF. CDR3 nucleotides: TGTGCCAGCAGTTACTCGTCAGAGGGTTCCTATGGCTACACCTTC.

The chain couples TRBV10-2 to TRBJ2-7; 7 positions match TRBD2. The trim removed 7 bases at V and 4 bases at J, leaving 7 bases unmatched. The CDR3 totals 13 residues. Germline values: CDR1 WSHSY, CDR2 SAAADI. CDR3 nucleotide sequence: TGCGCCAGCAAAAGCGGGGACTCTTACGAGCAGTACTTC. Its translation is CASKSGDSYEQYF.

The chain joins TRBV19 to TRBJ1-2; the match to TRBD1 covers 11 bases. Germline CDR1 LNHDA, CDR2 SQIVND (reference sequence). The CDR3 sequence is 14 residues long. V lost 7 bases, J lost 3 bases, and 4 bases stayed unmatched. In DNA, the CDR3 is TGTGCCAGTACCCGGACAGGGGGCGACTATGGCTACACCTTC. Its translation is CASTRTGGDYGYTF.

V usage is TRBV29-1 and J usage is TRBJ2-7; 8 bases agree with TRBD1. Germline assignment: CDR1 SQVTM and CDR2 ANQGSEA. V lost 7 bases and J lost 2; bases outside the gene matches: 7. There are 13 residues in the CDR3. The DNA for the CDR3 is TGCAGCGGGATCACAGGGGGAACCTACGAGCAGTACTTC. This sequence encodes CSGITGGTYEQYF.

This sequence joins TRBV25-1 and TRBJ1-4, with D hard to call. Trimming took off 5 bases at V and 7 bases at J, with 14 bases between the two ends. The germline V gene encodes CDR1 MGHDK and CDR2 SYGVNS. The CDR3 spans 14 residues. CDR3 protein: CASSPGDRSEKLFF. CDR3 coding DNA: TGTGCCAGCAGTCCGGGAGACCGGAGTGAAAAACTGTTTTTT.

This chain uses TRBV30 with TRBJ1-6; 10 nucleotides match TRBD1. This CDR3 is 15 amino acids long. The trim removed 2 bases at V and 5 bases at J, leaving 3 bases unmatched. Germline V gene data show CDR1 as GTSNPN and CDR2 as SVGIG (reference sequence). CDR3 in amino acids: CAWSRDRGHNSPLHF. For the CDR3, the DNA is TGTGCCTGGAGTAGGGACAGGGGCCATAATTCACCCCTCCACTTT.

The V call is TRBV4-3, the J call TRBJ2-1; D is undetermined. The CDR3 spans 15 residues. Germline CDR1 LGHNA, CDR2 YSLEER. V dropped 0 bases and J dropped 0 bases, with 6 bases sitting between them. CDR3: CASSQDRASYNEQFF. CDR3 nucleotide sequence: TGCGCCAGCAGCCAAGATCGAGCCTCCTACAATGAGCAGTTCTTC.

The chain carries TRBV2 and TRBJ2-5; 9 nucleotides agree with TRBD2. The CDR3 has 16 residues. Germline V gene data show CDR1 as SNHLY and CDR2 as FYNNEI. Losses at the gene ends were 6 bases for V and 1 base for J; bases not matched to a gene: 9. In DNA form, the CDR3 reads TGTGCCAGCAGAGGGGTTAATAGCGGGGGCCAAGAGACCCAGTACTTC. It specifies CASRGVNSGGQETQYF.

In this sample, this clone turned up once. The chain couples TRBV29-1 to TRBJ1-6, with 7 bases aligning to TRBD1. Germline CDR1 is SQVTM and CDR2 is ANQGSEA. Trimming took 7 bases from V and 7 from J; bases not matched to a gene: 7. This CDR3 is 13 amino acids long. The CDR3 sequence: CSAQQGRNSPLHF. In DNA, the CDR3 is TGCAGCGCTCAACAGGGGAGGAATTCACCCCTCCACTTT.

The chain recombines TRBV12-5 with TRBJ2-1, with 7 nucleotides matching TRBD1. Trimming at V came to 2 bases and at J to 0 bases, leaving 4 bases not matched to a gene. The CDR3 is made up of 16 amino acids. Germline CDR1 and CDR2: LGHNT and FRNRAP. The CDR3 DNA follows: TGTGCTAGTGGTTTGCCCCGGACAGGCTCCTACAATGAGCAGTTCTTC. Translating gives CASGLPRTGSYNEQFF. Full variable domain (outside the CDR3, taken from reference TRBV12-5 and TRBJ2-1): DARVTQTPRHKVTEMGQEVTMRCQPILGHNTVFWYRQTMMQGLELLAYFRNRAPLDDSGMPKDRFSAEMPDATLATLKIQPSEPRDSAVYFCASGLPRTGSYNEQFFGPGTRLTVL.

This clone was counted only a few times. The chain is built from TRBV4-1 and TRBJ2-7; D is possibly TRBD1 (6 bases). This CDR3 contains 14 residues. V lost 2 bases and J 0 bases, leaving 8 bases between the germline ends. CDR1 and CDR2 (germline): MGHRA, YSYEKL. The CDR3 DNA is TGCGCCAGCAGCCAACCGGACAGCTCCTACGAGCAGTACTTC. It codes for CASSQPDSSYEQYF.

The chain couples TRBV21-1 to TRBJ2-7; TRBD1, the table's D call, was not compared with the DNA. TRBV21-1 is described as a pseudogene. The CDR3 has 15 amino acids. DNA of the CDR3: TGTGCCAGCAGCAGTGGGGGACAGGGGTTTTACGAGCAGTACTTC. As protein: CASSSGGQGFYEQYF.

The J gene is TRBJ1-2, the V gene TRBV14; D is undetermined. The CDR3 is made up of 13 amino acids. Trimming took 0 bases from V and 5 from J, leaving 7 bases between them. Germline values: CDR1 SGHDN, CDR2 FVKESK. The CDR3 DNA reads as TGTGCCAGCAGCCAAGAGATCGGGTATGGCTACACCTTC. Translation gives CASSQEIGYGYTF.

V and J are TRBV6-5 and TRBJ1-2, with D possibly being TRBD1 (5 bases). Trimming took off 9 bases at V and 2 bases at J, with 13 bases between the two ends. Germline V gene sequence: CDR1 MNHEY, CDR2 SVGAGI. This CDR3 has 13 amino acids. The CDR3 DNA follows: TGTGCCAGTTCCGACAGCATCAACTATGGCTACACCTTC. It translates to CASSDSINYGYTF.

The J gene is TRBJ2-2, the V gene TRBV5-1, with TRBD1 identical over 7 bases. Germline V gives CDR1 SGHRS, CDR2 YFSETQ. The CDR3 spans 17 residues. V shed 5 bases and J 1 base; nucleotides not matched to a gene: 11. The CDR3 coding sequence is TGCGCCAGCAGTTTCGAAAGGAGGACAGGGAACACCGGGGAGCTGTTTTTT. Protein sequence: CASSFERRTGNTGELFF.

The CDR3 DNA follows: TGTGCCAGCAGCTTCGGTCAGGCTGCAACTGAAGCTTTCTTT. Residues: CASSFGQAATEAFF. This chain joins TRBV7-9 and TRBJ1-1; no clear D. Germline-derived CDR1 and CDR2 are SEHNR and FQNEAQ (reference sequence). The CDR3 has 14 amino acids. Trimming took 3 bases from V and 5 from J, leaving 13 bases between them.

V and J are TRBV3-1 (or the pseudogene TRBV3-2) and TRBJ2-1, with 8 bases identical to TRBD1. CDR1 and CDR2 from the germline V gene are LGHDT and YNNKEL (reference sequence). The trim removed 4 bases at V and 2 bases at J, leaving 10 bases unmatched. The CDR3 totals 17 residues. The chain's CDR3 is CASSPSGGASTYNEQFF. For the CDR3, the DNA is TGTGCCAGCAGCCCATCAGGGGGCGCGTCAACCTACAATGAGCAGTTCTTC.

The gene calls are TRBV19 and TRBJ1-2; 9 bases are a match to TRBD1. V lost 6 bases and J lost 1; bases outside the gene matches: 15. The germline V gene has CDR1 LNHDA and CDR2 SQIVND (reference sequence). The CDR3 sequence is 18 residues long. The CDR3: CASSGAGQGYRLNYGYTF. As DNA, the CDR3 is TGTGCCAGTAGCGGGGCGGGACAGGGATACCGTCTTAACTATGGCTACACCTTC.

The chain joins TRBV2 to TRBJ1-5; possibly TRBD1 for D (6 bases). The CDR3 is 13 residues long. The V gene lost 6 bases and the J gene lost 3 bases, with 9 bases spanning the gap. Per the germline V gene, CDR1 is SNHLY and CDR2 is FYNNEI. DNA of the CDR3: TGTGCCAGCAGGTACAGGGACAATCAGCCCCAGCATTTT. It is translated as CASRYRDNQPQHF.

This clone was seen more than once but under ten times. The V and J genes are TRBV5-4 and TRBJ2-7; D is uncertain. Germline CDR1 is SGHNT and CDR2 is YYREEE (reference sequence). The CDR3 length is 15 residues. V dropped 3 bases and J dropped 2 bases, with 15 bases sitting between them. Written as DNA, the CDR3 is TGTGCCAGCAGCTGGTACCCTGAACGAGCCTACGAGCAGTACTTC. As protein: CASSWYPERAYEQYF.

This chain links TRBV5-4 with TRBJ1-1; 8 bases match TRBD1. The CDR3 consists of 14 residues. Germline trimming cut 3 bases from V and 3 bases from J; bases unmatched to any gene: 4. CDR1 SGHNT and CDR2 YYREEE come from the germline V gene (reference sequence). DNA of the CDR3: TGTGCCAGCAGCTGGACAGGGAAAGACACTGAAGCTTTCTTT. Its protein product is CASSWTGKDTEAFF.

The chain joins TRBV21-1 to TRBJ1-2. TRBV21-1 is designated a pseudogene. The CDR3 length is 16 residues. The CDR3 DNA follows: TGTGCCAGCAGCAAAGCTGTCGGAGCCGGGGATTATGGCTACACCTTC. As protein: CASSKAVGAGDYGYTF.